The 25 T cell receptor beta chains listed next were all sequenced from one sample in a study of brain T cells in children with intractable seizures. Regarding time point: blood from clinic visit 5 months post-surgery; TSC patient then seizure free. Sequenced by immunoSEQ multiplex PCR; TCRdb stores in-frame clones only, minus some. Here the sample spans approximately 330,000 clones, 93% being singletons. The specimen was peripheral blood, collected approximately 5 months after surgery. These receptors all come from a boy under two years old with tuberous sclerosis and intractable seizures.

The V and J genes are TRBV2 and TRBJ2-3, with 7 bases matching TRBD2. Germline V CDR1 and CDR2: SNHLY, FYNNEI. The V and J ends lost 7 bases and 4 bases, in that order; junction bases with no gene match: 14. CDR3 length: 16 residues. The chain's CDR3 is CASITGGRETADTQYF. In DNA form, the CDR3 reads TGTGCCAGCATCACCGGGGGGAGGGAGACCGCAGATACGCAGTATTTT.

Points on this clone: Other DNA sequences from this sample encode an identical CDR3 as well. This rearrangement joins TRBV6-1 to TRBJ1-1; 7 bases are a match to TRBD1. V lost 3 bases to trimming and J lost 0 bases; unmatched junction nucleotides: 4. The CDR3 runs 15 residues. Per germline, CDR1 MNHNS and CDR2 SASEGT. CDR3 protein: CASSDPGQMNTEAFF. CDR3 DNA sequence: TGTGCCAGCAGTGACCCGGGACAGATGAACACTGAAGCTTTCTTT.

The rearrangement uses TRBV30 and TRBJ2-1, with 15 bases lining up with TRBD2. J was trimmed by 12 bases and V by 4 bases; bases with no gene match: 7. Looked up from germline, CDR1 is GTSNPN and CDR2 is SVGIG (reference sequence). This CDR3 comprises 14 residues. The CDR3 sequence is CAWMPGLAGGRQFF. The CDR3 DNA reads TGTGCCTGGATGCCGGGACTAGCGGGGGGTAGGCAGTTCTTC.

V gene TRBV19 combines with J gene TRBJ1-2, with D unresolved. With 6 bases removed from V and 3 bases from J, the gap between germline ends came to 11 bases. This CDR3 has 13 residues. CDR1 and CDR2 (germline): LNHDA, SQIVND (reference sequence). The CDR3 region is CASRSQAYYGYTF. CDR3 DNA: TGTGCCAGTAGGAGCCAGGCTTACTATGGCTACACCTTC. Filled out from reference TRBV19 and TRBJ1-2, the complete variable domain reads DGGITQSPKYLFRKEGQNVTLSCEQNLNHDAMYWYRQDPGQGLRLIYYSQIVNDFQKGDIAEGYSVSREKKESFPLTVTSAQKNPTAFYLCASRSQAYYGYTFGSGTRLTVV.

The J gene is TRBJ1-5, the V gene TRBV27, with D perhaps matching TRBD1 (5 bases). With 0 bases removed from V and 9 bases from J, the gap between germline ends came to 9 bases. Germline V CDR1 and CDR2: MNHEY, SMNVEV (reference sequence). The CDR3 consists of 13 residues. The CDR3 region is CASSLSGVRPQHF. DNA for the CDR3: TGTGCCAGCAGTTTATCGGGGGTAAGGCCCCAGCATTTT.

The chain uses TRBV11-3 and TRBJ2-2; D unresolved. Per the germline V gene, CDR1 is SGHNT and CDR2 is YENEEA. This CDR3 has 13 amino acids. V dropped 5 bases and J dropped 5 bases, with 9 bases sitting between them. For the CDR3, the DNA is TGTGCCAGCAGCCGTCTACAGACCGGGGAGCTGTTTTTT. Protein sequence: CASSRLQTGELFF.

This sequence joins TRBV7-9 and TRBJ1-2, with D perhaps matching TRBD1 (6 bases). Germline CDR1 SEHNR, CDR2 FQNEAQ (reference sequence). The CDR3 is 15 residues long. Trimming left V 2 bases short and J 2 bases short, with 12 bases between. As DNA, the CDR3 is TGTGCCAGCAGCTTAACCCGGGACACCAACTATGGCTACACCTTC. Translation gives CASSLTRDTNYGYTF.

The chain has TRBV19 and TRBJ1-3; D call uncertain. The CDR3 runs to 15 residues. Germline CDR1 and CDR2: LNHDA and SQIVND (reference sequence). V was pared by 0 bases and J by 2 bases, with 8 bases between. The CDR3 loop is CASSIESVTGNTIYF. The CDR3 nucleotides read TGTGCCAGTAGTATAGAATCGGTCACTGGAAACACCATATATTTT.

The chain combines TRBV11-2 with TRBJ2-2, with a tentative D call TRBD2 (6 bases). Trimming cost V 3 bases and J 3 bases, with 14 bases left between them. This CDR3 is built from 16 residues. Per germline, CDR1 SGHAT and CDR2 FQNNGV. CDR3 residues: CASSFGGMAHTGELFF. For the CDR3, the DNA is TGTGCCAGCAGCTTTGGGGGGATGGCCCACACCGGGGAGCTGTTTTTT.

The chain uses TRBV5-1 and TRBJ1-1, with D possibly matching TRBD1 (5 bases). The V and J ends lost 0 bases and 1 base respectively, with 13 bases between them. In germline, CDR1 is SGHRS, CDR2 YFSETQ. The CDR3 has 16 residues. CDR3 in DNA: TGCGCCAGCAGCTTGGCCGCGGGACTGAAGAACACTGAAGCTTTCTTT. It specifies CASSLAAGLKNTEAFF.

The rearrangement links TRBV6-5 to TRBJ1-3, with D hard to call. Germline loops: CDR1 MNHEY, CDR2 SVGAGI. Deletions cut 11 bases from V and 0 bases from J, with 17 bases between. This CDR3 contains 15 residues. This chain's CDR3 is CASKTGDFSGNTIYF. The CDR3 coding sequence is TGTGCCTCCAAGACTGGGGATTTCTCTGGAAACACCATATATTTT.

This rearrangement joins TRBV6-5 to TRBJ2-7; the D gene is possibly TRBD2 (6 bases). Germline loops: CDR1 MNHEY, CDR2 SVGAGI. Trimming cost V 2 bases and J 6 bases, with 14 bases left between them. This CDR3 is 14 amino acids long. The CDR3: CASSYPGTPAEQYF. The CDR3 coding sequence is TGTGCCAGCAGTTACCCCGGGACTCCCGCCGAGCAGTACTTC.

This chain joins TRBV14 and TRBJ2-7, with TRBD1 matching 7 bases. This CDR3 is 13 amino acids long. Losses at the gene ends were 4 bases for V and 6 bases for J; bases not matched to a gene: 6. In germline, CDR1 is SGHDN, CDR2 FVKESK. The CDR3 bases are TGTGCCAGCAGCCTGGTAGGGGGCGGCGAGCAGTACTTC. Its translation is CASSLVGGGEQYF.

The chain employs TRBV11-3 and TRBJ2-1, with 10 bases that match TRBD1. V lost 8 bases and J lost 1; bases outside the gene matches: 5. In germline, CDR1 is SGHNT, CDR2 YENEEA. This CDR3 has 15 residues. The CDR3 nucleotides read TGTGCCAGCGGGAGGACAGGGGGGTCCTACAATGAGCAGTTCTTC. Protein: CASGRTGGSYNEQFF.

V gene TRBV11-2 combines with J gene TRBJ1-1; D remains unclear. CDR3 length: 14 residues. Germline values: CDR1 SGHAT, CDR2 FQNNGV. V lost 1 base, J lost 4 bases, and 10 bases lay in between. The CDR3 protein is CASSLVMNPTEAFF. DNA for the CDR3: TGTGCCAGCAGCTTAGTCATGAATCCCACTGAAGCTTTCTTT.

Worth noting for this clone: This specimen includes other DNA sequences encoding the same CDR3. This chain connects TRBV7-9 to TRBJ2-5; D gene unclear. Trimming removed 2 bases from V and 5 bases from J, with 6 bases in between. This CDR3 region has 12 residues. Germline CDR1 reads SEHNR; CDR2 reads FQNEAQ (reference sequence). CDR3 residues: CASSLLGETQYF. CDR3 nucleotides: TGTGCCAGCAGCTTATTGGGTGAGACCCAGTACTTC.

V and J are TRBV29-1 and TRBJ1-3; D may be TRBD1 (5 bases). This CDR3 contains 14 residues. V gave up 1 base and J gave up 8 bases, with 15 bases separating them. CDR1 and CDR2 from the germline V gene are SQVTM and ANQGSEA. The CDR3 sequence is CSVEVGGDPDTIYF. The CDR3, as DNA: TGCAGCGTTGAAGTGGGGGGAGATCCGGACACCATATATTTT.

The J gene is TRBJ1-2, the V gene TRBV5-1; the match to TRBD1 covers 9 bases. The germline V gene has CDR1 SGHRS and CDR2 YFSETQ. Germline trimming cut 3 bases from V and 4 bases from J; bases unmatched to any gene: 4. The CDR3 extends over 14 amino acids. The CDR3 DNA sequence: TGCGCCAGCAGCTCAGGGACAGGGATCTATGGCTACACCTTC. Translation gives CASSSGTGIYGYTF.

As DNA, the CDR3 is TGTGCCAGCAGTGGCCGGGGACTAGCGGGGTCATACTCGACCTACGAGCAGTACTTC. It specifies CASSGRGLAGSYSTYEQYF. The V and J genes are TRBV6-1 and TRBJ2-7; the match to TRBD2 covers 13 bases. The CDR3 has 19 amino acids. Losses at the gene ends were 4 bases for V and 2 bases for J; bases not matched to a gene: 14. CDR1 is MNHNS, CDR2 SASEGT, per germline.

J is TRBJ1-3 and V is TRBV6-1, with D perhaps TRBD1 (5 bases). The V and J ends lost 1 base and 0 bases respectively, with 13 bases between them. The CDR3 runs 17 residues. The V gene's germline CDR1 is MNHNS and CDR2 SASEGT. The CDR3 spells CASSEDRPYHSGNTIYF. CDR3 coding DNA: TGTGCCAGCAGTGAAGACAGGCCCTACCACTCTGGAAACACCATATATTTT.

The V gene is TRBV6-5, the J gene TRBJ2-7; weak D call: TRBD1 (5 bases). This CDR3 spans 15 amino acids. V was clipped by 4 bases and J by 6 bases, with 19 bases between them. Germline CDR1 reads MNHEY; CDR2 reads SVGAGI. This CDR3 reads CASSSFLQGKLEQYF. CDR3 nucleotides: TGTGCCAGCAGTTCATTTTTGCAGGGTAAGCTCGAGCAGTACTTC.

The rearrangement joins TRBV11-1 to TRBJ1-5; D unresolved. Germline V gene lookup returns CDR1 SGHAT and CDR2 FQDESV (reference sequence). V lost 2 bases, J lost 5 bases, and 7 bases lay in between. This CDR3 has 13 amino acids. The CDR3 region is CASSLRSDQPQHF. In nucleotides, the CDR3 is TGTGCCAGCAGCTTAAGGTCTGATCAGCCCCAGCATTTT.

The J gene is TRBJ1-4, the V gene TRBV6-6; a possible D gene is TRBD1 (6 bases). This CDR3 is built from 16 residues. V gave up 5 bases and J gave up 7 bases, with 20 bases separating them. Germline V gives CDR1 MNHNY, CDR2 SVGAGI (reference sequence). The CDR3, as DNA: TGTGCCAGCAGTACCCCTTCGACAGGTTCGGGTGAAAAACTGTTTTTT. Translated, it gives CASSTPSTGSGEKLFF.

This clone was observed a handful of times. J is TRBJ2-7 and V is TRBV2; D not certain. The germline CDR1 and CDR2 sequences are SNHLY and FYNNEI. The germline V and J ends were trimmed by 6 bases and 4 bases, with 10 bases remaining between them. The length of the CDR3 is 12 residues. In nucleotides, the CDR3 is TGTGCCAGCAGCATGCGGTATTACGAGCAGTACTTC. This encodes CASSMRYYEQYF.

DNA of the CDR3: TGCAGCGTCAATGGAGATTTGGGTGAGCAGTACTTC. Translating gives CSVNGDLGEQYF. The V call is TRBV29-1, the J call TRBJ2-7; D not resolved. Trimming removed 6 bases at V and 7 bases at J, with 16 bases between. In germline, CDR1 is SQVTM, CDR2 ANQGSEA. The length of the CDR3 is 12 residues.